These 27 T cell receptor beta chains were all obtained from the same sample, sequenced in a study of identifying expanded T cells in peripheral blood. Profiling relied on immunoSEQ multiplex PCR, and the TCRdb table lists in-frame clones only, not all of them. Altogether roughly 63,000 clones are present, over 80% being singletons, with the ten largest covering 15% to 20%. Sequenced: blood. Receptors originate from a person aged 18 to 75 in good health.

V is TRBV6-5 and J is TRBJ1-1, with a possible D match to TRBD1 (6 bases). Trimming pared 8 bases from V and 5 bases from J, leaving 12 bases between. The germline V gene encodes CDR1 MNHEY and CDR2 SVGAGI. The CDR3 totals 12 residues. The CDR3 DNA sequence: TGTGCCAGCTGGACGGGGGCTACTGAAGCTTTCTTT. It codes for CASWTGATEAFF.

The chain couples TRBV2 to TRBJ1-5; D might be TRBD1 (5 bases). From germline, CDR1 is SNHLY and CDR2 FYNNEI. The CDR3 extends over 13 amino acids. V lost 8 bases and J 3 bases, leaving 11 bases between the germline ends. CDR3 region: CASGAGPNQPQHF. The CDR3 DNA reads TGTGCCAGCGGGGCAGGTCCCAATCAGCCCCAGCATTTT. The whole variable domain, remainder taken from reference TRBV2 and TRBJ1-5, is EPEVTQTPSHQVTQMGQEVILRCVPISNHLYFYWYRQILGQKVEFLVSFYNNEISEKSEIFDDQFSVERPDGSNFTLKIRSTKLEDSAMYFCASGAGPNQPQHFGDGTRLSIL.

V usage is TRBV30 and J usage is TRBJ1-3; D is perhaps TRBD1 (6 bases). The germline gives CDR1 GTSNPN, CDR2 SVGIG (reference sequence). The CDR3 has 12 residues. V lost 7 bases and J lost 0, with 7 bases in between. The CDR3 spells CASRGSGNTIYF. CDR3 DNA sequence: TGTGCCTCCAGGGGCTCTGGAAACACCATATATTTT.

This clone has a handful of counts. The CDR3 DNA is TGTGCCAGCAGCTTACGCCGACGCGGGAATCAGCCCCAGCATTTT. Translation: CASSLRRRGNQPQHF. V gene TRBV7-8 combines with J gene TRBJ1-5; D gene unclear. The CDR3 has 15 amino acids. From germline, CDR1 is SGHVS and CDR2 FQNEAQ. V was pared by 2 bases and J by 4 bases, with 12 bases between.

Here the CDR3 reads CASRGGGVETQYF. Written as DNA, the CDR3 is TGTGCCAGCAGAGGAGGGGGCGTGGAGACCCAGTACTTC. This chain joins TRBV2 and TRBJ2-5; D possibly corresponds to TRBD1 (7 bases). From germline, CDR1 is SNHLY and CDR2 FYNNEI. Trimming left V 6 bases short and J 5 bases short, with 13 bases between. CDR3 length equals 13 residues. Drawing the rest from reference TRBV2 and TRBJ2-5, the complete variable domain is EPEVTQTPSHQVTQMGQEVILRCVPISNHLYFYWYRQILGQKVEFLVSFYNNEISEKSEIFDDQFSVERPDGSNFTLKIRSTKLEDSAMYFCASRGGGVETQYFGPGTRLLVL.

This chain links TRBV19 with TRBJ1-2, with 7 bases identical to TRBD1. After removal of 5 bases from V and 6 bases from J, the junction contained 6 bases not matched to a gene. The CDR3 consists of 13 residues. Germline values: CDR1 LNHDA, CDR2 SQIVND (reference sequence). CDR3 sequence (DNA): TGTGCCAGTAGTGCGGACAGGAGGGATGGCTACACCTTC. Translation: CASSADRRDGYTF.

This chain uses TRBV12-5 with TRBJ2-7; TRBD2 agrees at 13 bases. With V trimmed by 2 bases and J by 5 bases, 6 bases remained unmatched. The CDR3 runs to 16 residues. Germline assignment: CDR1 LGHNT and CDR2 FRNRAP. The CDR3 DNA is TGTGCTAGTGGTTTGTTAGGGACTAGCGGGGAGAACGAGCAGTACGTC. Protein: CASGLLGTSGENEQYV.

The rearrangement links TRBV21-1 to TRBJ2-7. TRBV21-1 is annotated as a pseudogene. The CDR3 covers 11 residues. The CDR3, as DNA: TGTGCCAGCAGCAACTCCTACGAGCAGTACGTC. Protein product: CASSNSYEQYV.

The chain carries TRBV9 and TRBJ2-4; D may be TRBD2 (7 bases). This CDR3 has 18 residues. Deletions cut 0 bases from V and 0 bases from J, with 16 bases between. Germline CDR1 and CDR2: SGDLS and YYNGEE. The CDR3 is CASSVGGTGGPAKNIQYF. The CDR3 nucleotides are TGTGCCAGCAGCGTAGGAGGTACGGGGGGCCCAGCCAAAAACATTCAGTACTTC. The full variable domain, with the rest looked up from reference TRBV9 and TRBJ2-4, is DSGVTQTPKHLITATGQRVTLRCSPRSGDLSVYWYQQSLDQGLQFLIQYYNGEERAKGNILERFSAQQFPDLHSELNLSSLELGDSALYFCASSVGGTGGPAKNIQYFGAGTRLSVL.

V gene TRBV7-9 combines with J gene TRBJ1-1, with 8 bases identical to TRBD1. The germline gives CDR1 SEHNR, CDR2 FQNEAQ (reference sequence). The ends lost 5 bases at V and 6 bases at J; junction bases unmatched: 11. This CDR3 contains 15 residues. This chain's CDR3 is CASSSAGGEWSEAFF. The CDR3 DNA follows: TGTGCCAGCAGCAGCGCAGGGGGCGAATGGTCTGAAGCTTTCTTT.

As to this clone: Germline and junction disagree at one end, which may indicate a read error. This chain uses TRBV2 with TRBJ2-2; D is undetermined. Germline loops: CDR1 SNHLY, CDR2 FYNNEI. The CDR3 consists of 13 residues. This CDR3 reads CASSFGNPGELFF. The DNA for the CDR3 is TGTGCCAGCAGCTTTGGGAACCCCGGGGAGCTGTTTTTT.

The chain joins TRBV11-2 to TRBJ2-3; 11 positions match TRBD2. Germline CDR1 SGHAT, CDR2 FQNNGV. CDR3 length: 17 amino acids. V dropped 1 base and J dropped 5; count of bases not matched to a gene: 8. CDR3 loop: CASSLAGLAGGRDTQYF. CDR3 coding DNA: TGTGCCAGCAGCTTAGCAGGCCTAGCGGGAGGTAGAGATACGCAGTATTTT.

This chain connects TRBV7-9 to TRBJ1-4, with D maybe TRBD1 (5 bases). The CDR3 consists of 14 residues. The germline V gene encodes CDR1 SEHNR and CDR2 FQNEAQ (reference sequence). Trimming stripped 5 bases from V and 8 bases from J, with 15 bases between. Here the CDR3 reads CASSVTGADEKLFF. Here the CDR3 DNA reads TGTGCCAGCAGCGTTACTGGGGCAGACGAAAAACTGTTTTTT.

This rearrangement joins TRBV7-2 to TRBJ2-7; 7 nucleotides match TRBD1. The trim removed 1 base at V and 3 bases at J, leaving 6 bases unmatched. The CDR3 totals 15 residues. The germline V gene encodes CDR1 SGHTA and CDR2 FQGNSA. This chain's CDR3 is CASSLGQGGLYEQYF. The CDR3 nucleotides read TGTGCCAGCAGCTTAGGACAGGGCGGGCTCTACGAGCAGTACTTC.

This rearrangement joins TRBV27 to TRBJ2-7, with D possibly matching TRBD1 (7 bases). Germline V gives CDR1 MNHEY, CDR2 SMNVEV (reference sequence). V was cut by 8 bases and J by 5 bases, with 13 bases left in between. The CDR3 is made up of 12 amino acids. CDR3 in amino acids: CASGGGYHEQYF. The CDR3 coding sequence is TGTGCCAGCGGAGGGGGCTACCACGAGCAGTACTTC.

V usage is TRBV4-2 and J usage is TRBJ1-2; the D is unclear. The V end lost 1 base, the J end lost 3 bases, and 3 bases lay between the germline ends. The CDR3 consists of 12 residues. In germline, CDR1 is LGHNA, CDR2 YNFKEQ. The CDR3 region has the DNA TGTGCCAGCAGCCAAGGAGACTATGGCTACACCTTC. This codes for CASSQGDYGYTF.

The chain uses TRBV18 and TRBJ2-5, with 7 bases fitting TRBD1. Germline loops: CDR1 KGHSH, CDR2 LQKENI. The trim removed 0 bases at V and 6 bases at J, leaving 7 bases unmatched. This CDR3 is 15 amino acids long. CDR3 loop: CASSPPGIQGQTQYF. Here the CDR3 DNA reads TGTGCCAGCTCACCACCGGGGATACAGGGGCAGACCCAGTACTTC.

This clone has only one observation. The chain recombines TRBV5-6 with TRBJ2-1; 9 bases fit TRBD1. CDR1 SGHDT and CDR2 YYEEEE come from the germline V gene. V dropped 0 bases and J dropped 8; count of bases not matched to a gene: 12. CDR3 length: 17 residues. This CDR3 reads CASSLGAVGTGLDEQFF. The DNA for the CDR3 is TGTGCCAGCAGCTTGGGGGCGGTTGGGACAGGGCTCGATGAGCAGTTCTTC.

The V gene is TRBV5-4, the J gene TRBJ2-5; TRBD1 aligns across 9 bases. The CDR3 consists of 14 residues. V shed 4 bases and J 4 bases; nucleotides not matched to a gene: 5. From germline, CDR1 is SGHNT and CDR2 YYREEE (reference sequence). The CDR3 DNA reads as TGTGCCAGCAGCCCCTGGACAGGGGCAGAGACCCAGTACTTC. It specifies CASSPWTGAETQYF. The entire variable domain, with the rest obtained from reference TRBV5-4 and TRBJ2-5, is as follows: ETGVTQSPTHLIKTRGQQVTLRCSSQSGHNTVSWYQQALGQGPQFIFQYYREEENGRGNFPPRFSGLQFPNYSSELNVNALELDDSALYLCASSPWTGAETQYFGPGTRLLVL.

The chain links TRBV29-1 to TRBJ1-1, with a tentative D call TRBD1 (5 bases). The CDR3 is made up of 13 amino acids. V lost 6 bases, J lost 1 base, and 12 bases lay in between. Germline V lookup: CDR1 SQVTM, CDR2 ANQGSEA. This chain's CDR3 is CSVEYGGNTEAFF. The CDR3 DNA is TGCAGCGTGGAGTATGGGGGGAACACTGAAGCTTTCTTT.

This clone was picked up one time. This chain connects TRBV25-1 to TRBJ1-2; D call uncertain. With 1 base removed from V and 0 bases from J, the gap between germline ends came to 6 bases. The CDR3 is made up of 14 amino acids. In germline, CDR1 is MGHDK, CDR2 SYGVNS. The CDR3 DNA reads as TGTGCCAGCAGTGAATCCCGTGCTAACTATGGCTACACCTTC. It yields the protein CASSESRANYGYTF.

The chain has TRBV7-8 and TRBJ2-5; the match to TRBD2 covers 10 bases. In germline, CDR1 is SGHVS, CDR2 FQNEAQ. The CDR3 runs to 15 residues. V lost 2 bases, J lost 0 bases, and 0 bases stayed unmatched. CDR3 sequence reads: CASSLTSGDQETQYF. In nucleotides, the CDR3 is TGTGCCAGCAGCTTAACTAGCGGGGACCAAGAGACCCAGTACTTC.

The chain has TRBV5-4 and TRBJ1-6; weak D call: TRBD1 (5 bases). Trimming left V 3 bases short and J 4 bases short, with 11 bases between. This CDR3 region has 15 residues. Germline V gene sequence: CDR1 SGHNT, CDR2 YYREEE (reference sequence). As DNA, the CDR3 is TGTGCCAGCAGCTGGGACGGCCTGTATAATTCACCCCTCCACTTT. Protein sequence: CASSWDGLYNSPLHF.

The V gene is TRBV27, the J gene TRBJ2-3; unclear D gene. This CDR3 region has 16 residues. Between the trimmed V and J ends, which lost 2 bases and 0 bases, there was a span of 12 bases. Germline values: CDR1 MNHEY, CDR2 SMNVEV (reference sequence). CDR3 nucleotide sequence: TGTGCCAGCAGTTTAGGTTCCAGAGGTAGCACAGATACGCAGTATTTT. Protein: CASSLGSRGSTDTQYF.

The chain couples TRBV25-1 to TRBJ2-5; 7 bases align to TRBD1. Germline lookup yields CDR1 MGHDK and CDR2 SYGVNS. The CDR3 contains 13 residues. J gave up 1 base and V 6 bases, and 2 bases lay outside the gene matches. CDR3 loop: CASRGQTQETQYF. The CDR3 region has the DNA TGTGCCAGCAGGGGACAGACCCAAGAGACCCAGTACTTC.

The rearrangement uses TRBV14 and TRBJ2-3; maybe TRBD1 (6 bases). CDR1 and CDR2 (germline): SGHDN, FVKESK. The V end was cut by 4 bases, the J end by 11 bases, with 10 bases between. CDR3 length: 11 residues. The CDR3 DNA sequence: TGTGCCAGCAGCCGGACAGCCCGGCAGTATTTT. It specifies CASSRTARQYF.

This clone appeared a few times. The J gene is TRBJ1-5, the V gene TRBV2; possibly TRBD1 for D (6 bases). The V end was cut by 1 base, the J end by 6 bases, with 7 bases between. The CDR3 has 13 residues. Germline CDR1 and CDR2: SNHLY and FYNNEI. The CDR3 spells CASSEGQVQPQHF. The DNA of the CDR3 is TGTGCCAGCAGTGAAGGACAGGTTCAGCCCCAGCATTTT.